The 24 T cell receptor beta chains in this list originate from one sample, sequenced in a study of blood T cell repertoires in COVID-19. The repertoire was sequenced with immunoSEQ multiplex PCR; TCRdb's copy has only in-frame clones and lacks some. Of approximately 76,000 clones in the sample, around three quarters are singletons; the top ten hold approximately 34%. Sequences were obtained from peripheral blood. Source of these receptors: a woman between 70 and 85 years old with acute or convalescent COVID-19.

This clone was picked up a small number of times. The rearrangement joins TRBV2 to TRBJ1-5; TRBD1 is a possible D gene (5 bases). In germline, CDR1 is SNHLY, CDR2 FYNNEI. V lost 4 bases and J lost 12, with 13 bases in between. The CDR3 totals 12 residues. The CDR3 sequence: CASSVGGTDQHF. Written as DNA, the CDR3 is TGTGCCAGCAGTGTGGGGGGGACGGACCAGCATTTT.

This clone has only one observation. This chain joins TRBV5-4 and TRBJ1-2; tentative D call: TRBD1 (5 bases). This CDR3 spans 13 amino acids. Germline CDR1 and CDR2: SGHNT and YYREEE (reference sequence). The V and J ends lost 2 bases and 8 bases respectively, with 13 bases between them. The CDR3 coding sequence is TGTGCCAGCAGCTTTACGGGGGTTTCGGGCTACACCTTC. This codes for CASSFTGVSGYTF. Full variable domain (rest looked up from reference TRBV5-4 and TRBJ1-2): ETGVTQSPTHLIKTRGQQVTLRCSSQSGHNTVSWYQQALGQGPQFIFQYYREEENGRGNFPPRFSGLQFPNYSSELNVNALELDDSALYLCASSFTGVSGYTFGSGTRLTVV.

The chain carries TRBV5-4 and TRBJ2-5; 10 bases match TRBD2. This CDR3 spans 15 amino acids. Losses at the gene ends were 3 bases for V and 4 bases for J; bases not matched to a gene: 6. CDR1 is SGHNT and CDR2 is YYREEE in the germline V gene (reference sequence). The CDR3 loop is CASSSLAGGTETQYF. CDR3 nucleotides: TGTGCCAGCAGCTCCTTAGCGGGGGGAACAGAGACCCAGTACTTC.

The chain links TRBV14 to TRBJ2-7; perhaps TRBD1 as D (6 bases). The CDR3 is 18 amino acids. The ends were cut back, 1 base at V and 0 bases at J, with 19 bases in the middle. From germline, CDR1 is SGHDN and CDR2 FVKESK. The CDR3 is CASSQVFIDRWSSYEQYF. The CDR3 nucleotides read TGTGCCAGCAGCCAAGTTTTTATCGACAGGTGGAGCTCCTACGAGCAGTACTTC.

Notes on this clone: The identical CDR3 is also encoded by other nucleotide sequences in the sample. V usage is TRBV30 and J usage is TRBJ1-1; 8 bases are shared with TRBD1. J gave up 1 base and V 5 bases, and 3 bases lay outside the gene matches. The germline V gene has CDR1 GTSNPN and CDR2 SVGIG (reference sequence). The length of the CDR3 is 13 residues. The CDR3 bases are TGTGCCTGGCGGACAGGGACGAACACTGAAGCTTTCTTT. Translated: CAWRTGTNTEAFF.

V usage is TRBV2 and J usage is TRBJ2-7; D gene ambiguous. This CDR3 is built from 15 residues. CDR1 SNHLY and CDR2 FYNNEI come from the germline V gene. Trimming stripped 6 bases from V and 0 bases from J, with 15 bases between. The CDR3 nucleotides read TGTGCCAGCAGAGAACGCGAGAGTGACTCCTACGAGCAGTACTTC. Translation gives CASRERESDSYEQYF.

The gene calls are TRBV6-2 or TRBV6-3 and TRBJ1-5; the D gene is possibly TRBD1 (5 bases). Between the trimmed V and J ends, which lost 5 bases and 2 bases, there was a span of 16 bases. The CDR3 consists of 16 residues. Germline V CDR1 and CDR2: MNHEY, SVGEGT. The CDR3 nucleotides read TGTGCCAGCAGTGCCCAGGGATTTGGGGGCAATCAGCCCCAGCATTTT. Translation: CASSAQGFGGNQPQHF.

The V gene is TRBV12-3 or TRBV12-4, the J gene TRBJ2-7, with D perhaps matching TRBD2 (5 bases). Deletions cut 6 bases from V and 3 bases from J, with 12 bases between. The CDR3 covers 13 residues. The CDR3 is CASSHPEVYEQYF. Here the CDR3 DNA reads TGTGCCAGCAGCCATCCGGAGGTCTACGAGCAGTACTTC.

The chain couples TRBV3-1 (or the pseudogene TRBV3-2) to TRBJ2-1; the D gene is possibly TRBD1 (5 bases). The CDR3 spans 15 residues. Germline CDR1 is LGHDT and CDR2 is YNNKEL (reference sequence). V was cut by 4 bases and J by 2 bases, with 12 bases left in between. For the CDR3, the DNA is TGTGCCAGCAGCCCTAGACAGCGCACCTACAATGAGCAGTTCTTC. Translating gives CASSPRQRTYNEQFF.

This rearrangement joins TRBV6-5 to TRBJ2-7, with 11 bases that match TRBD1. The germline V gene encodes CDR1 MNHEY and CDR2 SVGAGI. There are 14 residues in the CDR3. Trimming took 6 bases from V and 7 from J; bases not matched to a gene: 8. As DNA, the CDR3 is TGTGCCAGCAGAGAGGACAGGGGGCGCCGGGAGCAGTACTTC. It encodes CASREDRGRREQYF.

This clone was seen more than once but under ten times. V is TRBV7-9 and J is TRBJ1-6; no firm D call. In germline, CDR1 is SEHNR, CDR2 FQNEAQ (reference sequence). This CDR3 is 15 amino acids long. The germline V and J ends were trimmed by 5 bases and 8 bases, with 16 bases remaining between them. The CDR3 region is CASSPMAGSHSPLHF. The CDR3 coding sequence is TGTGCCAGCAGCCCCATGGCAGGAAGCCATTCACCCCTCCACTTT.

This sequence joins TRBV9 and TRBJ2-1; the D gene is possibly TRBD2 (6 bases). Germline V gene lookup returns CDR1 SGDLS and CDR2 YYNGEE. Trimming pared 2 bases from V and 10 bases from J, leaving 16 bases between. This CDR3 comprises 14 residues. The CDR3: CASSVGGGNEEQFF. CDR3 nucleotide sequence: TGTGCCAGCAGCGTGGGTGGCGGGAATGAAGAGCAGTTCTTC.

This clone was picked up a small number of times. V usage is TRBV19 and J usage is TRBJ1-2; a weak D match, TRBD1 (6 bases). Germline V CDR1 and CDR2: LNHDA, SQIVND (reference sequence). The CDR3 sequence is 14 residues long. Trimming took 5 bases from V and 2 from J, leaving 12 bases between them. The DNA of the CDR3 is TGTGCCAGTAGTCCCGGGGACAAGAACTATGGCTACACCTTC. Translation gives CASSPGDKNYGYTF.

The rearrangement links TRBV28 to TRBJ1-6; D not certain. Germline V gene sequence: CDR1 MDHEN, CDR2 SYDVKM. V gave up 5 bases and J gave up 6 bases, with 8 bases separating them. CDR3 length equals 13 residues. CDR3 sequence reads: CASSAAGNSPLHF. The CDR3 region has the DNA TGTGCCAGCAGTGCCGCGGGTAATTCACCCCTCCACTTT.

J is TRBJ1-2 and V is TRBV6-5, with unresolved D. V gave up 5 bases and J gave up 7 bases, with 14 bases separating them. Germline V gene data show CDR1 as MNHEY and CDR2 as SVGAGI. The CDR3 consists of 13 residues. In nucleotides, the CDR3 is TGTGCCAGCAGTACGCAACCTGGCGGTGGCTACACCTTC. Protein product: CASSTQPGGGYTF.

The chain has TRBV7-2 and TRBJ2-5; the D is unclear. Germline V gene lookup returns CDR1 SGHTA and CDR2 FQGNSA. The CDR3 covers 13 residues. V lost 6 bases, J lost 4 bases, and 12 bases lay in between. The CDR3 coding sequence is TGTGCCAGCAGTCCGTCCTACGGAGAGACCCAGTACTTC. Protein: CASSPSYGETQYF.

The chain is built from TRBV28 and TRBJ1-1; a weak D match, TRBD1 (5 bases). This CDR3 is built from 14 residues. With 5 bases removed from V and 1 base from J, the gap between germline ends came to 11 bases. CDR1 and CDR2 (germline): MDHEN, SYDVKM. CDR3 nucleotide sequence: TGTGCCAGCAGTCCAGGGAATCGGAACACTGAAGCTTTCTTT. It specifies CASSPGNRNTEAFF.

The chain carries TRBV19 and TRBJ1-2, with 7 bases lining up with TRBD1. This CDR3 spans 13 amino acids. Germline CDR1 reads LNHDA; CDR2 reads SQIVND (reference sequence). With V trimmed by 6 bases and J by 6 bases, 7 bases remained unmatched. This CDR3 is CASSLRQGNGYTF. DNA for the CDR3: TGTGCCAGTAGCCTAAGACAGGGTAATGGCTACACCTTC.

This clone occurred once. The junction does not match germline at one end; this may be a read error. The CDR3 protein is CAGSISSGPVNEQYF. CDR3 bases: TGTGCCGGTAGTATCTCTTCAGGTCCGGTGAACGAGCAGTACTTC. This chain joins TRBV19 and TRBJ2-7; D gene ambiguous. Per the germline V gene, CDR1 is LNHDA and CDR2 is SQIVND (reference sequence). The length of the CDR3 is 15 residues.

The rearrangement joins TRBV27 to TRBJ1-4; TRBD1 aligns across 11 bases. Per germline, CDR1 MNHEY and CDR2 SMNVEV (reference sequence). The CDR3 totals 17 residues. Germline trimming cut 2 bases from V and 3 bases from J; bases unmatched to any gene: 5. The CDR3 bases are TGTGCCAGCAGTTTAGGGACAGGGGGAAGACCTAATGAAAAACTGTTTTTT. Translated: CASSLGTGGRPNEKLFF.

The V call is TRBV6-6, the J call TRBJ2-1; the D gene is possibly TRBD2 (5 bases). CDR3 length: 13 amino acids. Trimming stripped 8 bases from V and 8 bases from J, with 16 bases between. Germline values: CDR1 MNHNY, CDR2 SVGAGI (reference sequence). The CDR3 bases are TGTGCCAGCCGTTTACTAGTTCTAGATGAGCAGTTCTTC. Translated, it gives CASRLLVLDEQFF.

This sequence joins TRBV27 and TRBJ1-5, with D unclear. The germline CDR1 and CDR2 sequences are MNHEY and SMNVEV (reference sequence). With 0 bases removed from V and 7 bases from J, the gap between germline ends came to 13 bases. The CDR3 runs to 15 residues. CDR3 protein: CASSLSSGGKQPQHF. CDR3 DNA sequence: TGTGCCAGCAGTTTATCGAGCGGTGGGAAACAGCCCCAGCATTTT.

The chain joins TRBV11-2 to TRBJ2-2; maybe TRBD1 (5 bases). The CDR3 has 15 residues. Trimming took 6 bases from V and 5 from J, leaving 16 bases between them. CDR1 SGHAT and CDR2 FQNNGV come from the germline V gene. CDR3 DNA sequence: TGTGCCAGCAGGTGGAAAGGGGCAAGTACCGGGGAGCTGTTTTTT. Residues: CASRWKGASTGELFF.

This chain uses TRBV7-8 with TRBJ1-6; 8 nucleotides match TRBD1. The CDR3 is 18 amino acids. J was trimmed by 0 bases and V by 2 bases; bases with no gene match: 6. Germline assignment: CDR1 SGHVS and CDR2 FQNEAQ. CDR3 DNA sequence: TGTGCCAGCAGCTTACTAGACAGGGGCAGCTCCTATAATTCACCCCTCCACTTT. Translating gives CASSLLDRGSSYNSPLHF.